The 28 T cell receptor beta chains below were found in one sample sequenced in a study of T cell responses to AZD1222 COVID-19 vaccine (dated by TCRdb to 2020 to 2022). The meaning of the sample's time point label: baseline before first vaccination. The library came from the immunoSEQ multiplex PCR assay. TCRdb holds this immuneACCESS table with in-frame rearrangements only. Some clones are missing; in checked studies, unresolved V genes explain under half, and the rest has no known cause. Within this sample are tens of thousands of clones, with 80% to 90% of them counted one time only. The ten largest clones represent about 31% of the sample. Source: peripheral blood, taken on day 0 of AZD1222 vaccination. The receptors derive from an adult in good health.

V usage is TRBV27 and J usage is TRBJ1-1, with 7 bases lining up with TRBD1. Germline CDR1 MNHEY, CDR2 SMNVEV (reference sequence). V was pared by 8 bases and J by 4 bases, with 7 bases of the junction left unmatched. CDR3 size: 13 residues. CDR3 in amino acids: CASQKSGGTEAFF. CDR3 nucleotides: TGTGCCAGCCAAAAGTCAGGGGGCACTGAAGCTTTCTTT.

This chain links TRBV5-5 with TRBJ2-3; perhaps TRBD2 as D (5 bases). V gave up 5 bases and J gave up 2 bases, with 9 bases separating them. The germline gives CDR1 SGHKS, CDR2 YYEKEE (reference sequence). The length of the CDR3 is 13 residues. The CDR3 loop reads CASRNGITDTQYF. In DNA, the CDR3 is TGTGCCAGCAGGAACGGGATCACAGATACGCAGTATTTT.

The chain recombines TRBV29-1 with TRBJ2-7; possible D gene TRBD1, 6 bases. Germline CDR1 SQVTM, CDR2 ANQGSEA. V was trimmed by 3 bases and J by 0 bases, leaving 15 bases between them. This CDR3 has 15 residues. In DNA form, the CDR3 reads TGCAGCGTTGAGTACGGTATAGGGGGCTCCTACGAGCAGTACTTC. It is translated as CSVEYGIGGSYEQYF.

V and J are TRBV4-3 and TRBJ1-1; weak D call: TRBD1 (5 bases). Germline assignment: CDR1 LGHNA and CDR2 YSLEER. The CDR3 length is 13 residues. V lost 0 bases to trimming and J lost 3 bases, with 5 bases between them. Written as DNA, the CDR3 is TGCGCCAGCAGCCAAGAAGGGGACACTGAAGCTTTCTTT. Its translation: CASSQEGDTEAFF.

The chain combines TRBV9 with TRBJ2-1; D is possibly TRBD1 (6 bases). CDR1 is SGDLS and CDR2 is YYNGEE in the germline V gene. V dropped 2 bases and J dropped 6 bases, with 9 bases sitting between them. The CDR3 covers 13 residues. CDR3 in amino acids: CASSVSTGNEQFF. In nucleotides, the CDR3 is TGTGCCAGCAGCGTCTCGACAGGCAATGAGCAGTTCTTC. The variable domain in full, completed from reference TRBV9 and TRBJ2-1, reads DSGVTQTPKHLITATGQRVTLRCSPRSGDLSVYWYQQSLDQGLQFLIQYYNGEERAKGNILERFSAQQFPDLHSELNLSSLELGDSALYFCASSVSTGNEQFFGPGTRLTVL.

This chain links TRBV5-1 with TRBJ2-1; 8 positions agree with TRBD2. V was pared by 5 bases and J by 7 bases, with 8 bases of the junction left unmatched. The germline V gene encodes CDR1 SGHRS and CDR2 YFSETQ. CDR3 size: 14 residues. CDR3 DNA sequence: TGCGCCAGCAGTTCTAACCGGGAGGGTAATGAGCAGTTCTTC. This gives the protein CASSSNREGNEQFF.

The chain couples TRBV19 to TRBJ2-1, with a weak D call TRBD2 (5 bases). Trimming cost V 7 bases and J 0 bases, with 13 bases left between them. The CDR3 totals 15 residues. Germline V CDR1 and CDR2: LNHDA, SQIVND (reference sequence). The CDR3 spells CASNPLGSSYNEQFF. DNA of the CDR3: TGTGCCAGTAATCCTCTAGGGAGCTCCTACAATGAGCAGTTCTTC.

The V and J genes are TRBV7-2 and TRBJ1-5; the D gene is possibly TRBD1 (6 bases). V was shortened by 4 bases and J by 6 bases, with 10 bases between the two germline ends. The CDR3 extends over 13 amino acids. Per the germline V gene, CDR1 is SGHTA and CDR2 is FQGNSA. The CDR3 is CASSSQGSQPQHF. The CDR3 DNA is TGTGCCAGCAGCTCACAGGGATCTCAGCCCCAGCATTTT.

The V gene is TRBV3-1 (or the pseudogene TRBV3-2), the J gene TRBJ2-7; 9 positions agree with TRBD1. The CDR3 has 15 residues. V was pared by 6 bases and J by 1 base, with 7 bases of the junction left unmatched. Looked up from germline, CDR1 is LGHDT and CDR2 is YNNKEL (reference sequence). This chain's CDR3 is CASSPRTGDSYEQYF. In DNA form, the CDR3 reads TGTGCCAGCAGTCCTCGGACAGGGGATTCCTACGAGCAGTACTTC.

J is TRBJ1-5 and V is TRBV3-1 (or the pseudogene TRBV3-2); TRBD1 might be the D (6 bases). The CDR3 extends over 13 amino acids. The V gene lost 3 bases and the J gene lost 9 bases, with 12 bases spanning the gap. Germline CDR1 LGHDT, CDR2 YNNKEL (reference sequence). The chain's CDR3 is CASSQGGGGPQHF. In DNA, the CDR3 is TGTGCCAGCAGCCAGGGAGGGGGTGGGCCCCAGCATTTT.

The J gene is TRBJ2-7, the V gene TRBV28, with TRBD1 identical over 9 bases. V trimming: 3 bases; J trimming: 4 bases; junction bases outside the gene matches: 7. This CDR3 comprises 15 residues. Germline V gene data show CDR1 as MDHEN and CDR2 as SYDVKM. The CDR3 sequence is CASSFGQGSRYEQYF. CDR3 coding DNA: TGTGCCAGCAGTTTTGGACAGGGGTCTCGATACGAGCAGTACTTC.

The CDR3 DNA follows: TGTGCCAGCAGCTTGGCACCGAACACTGAAGCTTTCTTT. Its translation is CASSLAPNTEAFF. The V and J genes are TRBV7-9 and TRBJ1-1; D is unresolved. This CDR3 comprises 13 residues. Per the germline V gene, CDR1 is SEHNR and CDR2 is FQNEAQ (reference sequence). V was pared by 3 bases and J by 1 base, with 6 bases between.

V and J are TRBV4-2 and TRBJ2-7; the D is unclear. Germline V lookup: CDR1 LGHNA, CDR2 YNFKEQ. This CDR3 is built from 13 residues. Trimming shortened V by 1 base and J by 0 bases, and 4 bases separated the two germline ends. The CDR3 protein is CASSQASSYEQYF. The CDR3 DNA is TGTGCCAGCAGCCAAGCCAGCTCCTACGAGCAGTACTTC.

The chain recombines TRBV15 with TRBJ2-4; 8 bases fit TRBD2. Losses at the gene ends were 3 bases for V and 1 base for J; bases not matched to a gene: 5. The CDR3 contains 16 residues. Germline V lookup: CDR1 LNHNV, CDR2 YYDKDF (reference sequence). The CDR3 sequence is CATSRLAGIAKNIQYF. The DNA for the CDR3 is TGTGCCACCAGCAGGTTAGCGGGAATCGCCAAAAACATTCAGTACTTC.

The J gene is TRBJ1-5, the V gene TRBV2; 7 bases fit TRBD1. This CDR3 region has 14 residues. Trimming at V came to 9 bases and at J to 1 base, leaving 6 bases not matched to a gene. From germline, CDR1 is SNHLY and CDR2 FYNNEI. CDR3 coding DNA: TGTGCCAGTCGCCGGGACAGCAGCAATCAGCCCCAGCATTTT. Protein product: CASRRDSSNQPQHF.

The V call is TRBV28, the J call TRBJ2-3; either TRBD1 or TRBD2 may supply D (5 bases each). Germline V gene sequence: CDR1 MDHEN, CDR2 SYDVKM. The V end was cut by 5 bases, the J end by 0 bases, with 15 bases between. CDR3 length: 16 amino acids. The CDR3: CASSAPGAISTDTQYF. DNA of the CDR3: TGTGCCAGCAGTGCCCCCGGGGCCATTAGCACAGATACGCAGTATTTT. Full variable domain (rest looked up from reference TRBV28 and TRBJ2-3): DVKVTQSSRYLVKRTGEKVFLECVQDMDHENMFWYRQDPGLGLRLIYFSYDVKMKEKGDIPEGYSVSREKKERFSLILESASTNQTSMYLCASSAPGAISTDTQYFGPGTRLTVL.

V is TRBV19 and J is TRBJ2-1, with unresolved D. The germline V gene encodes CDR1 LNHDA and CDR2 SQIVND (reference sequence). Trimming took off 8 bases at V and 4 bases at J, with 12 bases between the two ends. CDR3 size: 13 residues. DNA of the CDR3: TGTGCCAGTTCGATAGGTCCGTACAATGAGCAGTTCTTC. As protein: CASSIGPYNEQFF.

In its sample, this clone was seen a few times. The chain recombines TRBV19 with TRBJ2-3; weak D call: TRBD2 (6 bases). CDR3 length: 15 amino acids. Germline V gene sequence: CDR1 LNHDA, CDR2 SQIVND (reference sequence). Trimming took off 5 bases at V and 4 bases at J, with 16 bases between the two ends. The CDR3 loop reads CASSSQDWEADTQYF. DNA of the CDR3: TGTGCCAGTAGTTCCCAGGACTGGGAGGCAGATACGCAGTATTTT.

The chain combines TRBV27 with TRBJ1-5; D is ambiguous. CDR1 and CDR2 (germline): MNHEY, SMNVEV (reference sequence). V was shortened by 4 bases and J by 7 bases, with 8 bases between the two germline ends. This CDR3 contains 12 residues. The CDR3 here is CASSSSGQPQHF. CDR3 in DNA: TGTGCCAGCAGTTCATCCGGGCAGCCCCAGCATTTT.

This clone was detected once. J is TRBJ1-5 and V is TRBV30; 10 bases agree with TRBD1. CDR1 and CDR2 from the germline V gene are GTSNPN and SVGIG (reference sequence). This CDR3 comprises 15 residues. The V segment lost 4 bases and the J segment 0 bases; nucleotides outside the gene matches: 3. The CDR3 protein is CAWTGTGASNQPQHF. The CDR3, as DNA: TGTGCCTGGACCGGGACAGGGGCTAGCAATCAGCCCCAGCATTTT.

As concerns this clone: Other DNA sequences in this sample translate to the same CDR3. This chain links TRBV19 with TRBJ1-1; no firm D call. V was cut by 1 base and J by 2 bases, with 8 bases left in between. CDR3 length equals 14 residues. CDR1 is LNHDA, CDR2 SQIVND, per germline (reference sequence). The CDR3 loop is CASSIGSSNTEAFF. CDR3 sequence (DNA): TGTGCCAGTAGTATAGGAAGTAGTAACACTGAAGCTTTCTTT.

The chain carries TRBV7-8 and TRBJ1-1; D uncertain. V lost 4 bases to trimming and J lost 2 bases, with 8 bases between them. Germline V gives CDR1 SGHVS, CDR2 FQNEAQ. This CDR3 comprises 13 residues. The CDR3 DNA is TGTGCCAGCAGCTCTGGCATAAACACTGAAGCTTTCTTT. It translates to CASSSGINTEAFF.

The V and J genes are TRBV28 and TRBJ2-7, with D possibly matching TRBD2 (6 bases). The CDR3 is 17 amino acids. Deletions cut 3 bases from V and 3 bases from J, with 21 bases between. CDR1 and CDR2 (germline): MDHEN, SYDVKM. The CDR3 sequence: CASSFSWGRTGLYEQYF. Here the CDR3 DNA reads TGTGCCAGCAGTTTTTCGTGGGGCCGGACGGGACTCTACGAGCAGTACTTC.

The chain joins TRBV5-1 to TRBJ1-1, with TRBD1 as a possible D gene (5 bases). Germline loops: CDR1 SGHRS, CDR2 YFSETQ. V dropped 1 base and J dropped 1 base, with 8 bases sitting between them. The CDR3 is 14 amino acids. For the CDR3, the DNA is TGCGCCAGCAGCTTGATAGGGGAGAACACTGAAGCTTTCTTT. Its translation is CASSLIGENTEAFF.

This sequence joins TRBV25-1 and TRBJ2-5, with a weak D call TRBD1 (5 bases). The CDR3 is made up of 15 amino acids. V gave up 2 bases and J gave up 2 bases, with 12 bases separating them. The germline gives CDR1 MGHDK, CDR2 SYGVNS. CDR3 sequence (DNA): TGTGCCAGCAGTGAAGGCCAGGGTATACAAGAGACCCAGTACTTC. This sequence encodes CASSEGQGIQETQYF.

The CDR3 region has the DNA TGCGCCAGCAGCGAGGGACAGGGGTATAATTCACCCCTCCACTTT. It codes for CASSEGQGYNSPLHF. The V and J genes are TRBV5-1 and TRBJ1-6, with 10 bases that match TRBD1. Germline-derived CDR1 and CDR2 are SGHRS and YFSETQ. With V trimmed by 4 bases and J by 4 bases, 2 bases remained unmatched. The CDR3 is made up of 15 amino acids.

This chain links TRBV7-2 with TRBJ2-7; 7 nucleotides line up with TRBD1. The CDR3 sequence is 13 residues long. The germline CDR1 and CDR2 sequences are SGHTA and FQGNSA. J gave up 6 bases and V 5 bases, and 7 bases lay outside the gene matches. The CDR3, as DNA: TGTGCCAGCAGCACGGGACAGATTAGCGAGCAGTACTTC. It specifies CASSTGQISEQYF.

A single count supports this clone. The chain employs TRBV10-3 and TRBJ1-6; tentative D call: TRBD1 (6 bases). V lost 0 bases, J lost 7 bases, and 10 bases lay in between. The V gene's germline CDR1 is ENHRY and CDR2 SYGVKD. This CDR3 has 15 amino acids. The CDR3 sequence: CAISESTGINSPLHF. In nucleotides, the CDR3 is TGTGCCATCAGTGAGTCGACAGGAATAAATTCACCCCTCCACTTT.